This T cell receptor beta chain was sequenced for a study of T-cell reconstitution after alpha-beta-depleted transplantation in children. The library targeted TCRbeta and was prepared with unique molecular identifiers. TCRdb ran MiXCR on the PCR reads and lists one entry per CDR3 protein. This table has about 460,000 distinct CDR3 sequences, 12% appearing once. This clonotype has only a few counts. The CDR3 has 15 residues. V lost 4 bases, J lost 2 bases, and 14 bases lay in between. Germline V gene data show CDR1 as MGHRA and CDR2 as YSYEKL. Here the sequenced sample was PBMCs from the stem cell graft donor, taken from the stem cell graft. The chain has TRBV4-1 and TRBJ1-1; D not certain. This TCR came from a human donor who donated a stem cell graft to a child with combined immunodeficiency. The CDR3 DNA reads TGCGCCAGCAGCCGCATTTTTGGTGCCAACACTGAAGCTTTCTTT. Translation: CASSRIFGANTEAFF.